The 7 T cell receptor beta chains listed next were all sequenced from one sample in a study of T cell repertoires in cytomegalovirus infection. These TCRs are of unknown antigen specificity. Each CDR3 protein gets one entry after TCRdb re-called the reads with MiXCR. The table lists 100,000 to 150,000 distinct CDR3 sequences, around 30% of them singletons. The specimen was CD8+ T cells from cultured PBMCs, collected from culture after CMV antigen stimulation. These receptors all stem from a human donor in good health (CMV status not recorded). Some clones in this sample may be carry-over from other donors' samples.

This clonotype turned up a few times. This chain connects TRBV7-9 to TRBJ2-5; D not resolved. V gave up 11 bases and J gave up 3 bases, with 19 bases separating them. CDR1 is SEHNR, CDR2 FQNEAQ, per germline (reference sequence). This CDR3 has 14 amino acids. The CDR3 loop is CASQSPVAKETQYF. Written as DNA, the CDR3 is TGTGCCTCCCAATCGCCAGTGGCCAAAGAGACCCAGTACTTC.

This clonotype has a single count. The DNA for the CDR3 is TGTGCCAGCAGTTCCCCCCTACCGACAGGGTTGGATGAGCAGTTCTTC. As protein: CASSSPLPTGLDEQFF. The rearrangement joins TRBV28 to TRBJ2-1, with 7 positions matching TRBD1. The CDR3 spans 16 residues. J was trimmed by 8 bases and V by 4 bases; bases with no gene match: 14. From germline, CDR1 is MDHEN and CDR2 SYDVKM.

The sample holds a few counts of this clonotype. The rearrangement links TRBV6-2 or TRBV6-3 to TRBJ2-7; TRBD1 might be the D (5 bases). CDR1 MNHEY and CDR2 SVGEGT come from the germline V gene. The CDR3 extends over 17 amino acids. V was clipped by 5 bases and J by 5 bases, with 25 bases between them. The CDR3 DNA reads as TGTGCCAGCAGTACCGTCCTTGGGCTAGGGGTAGGAGACGAGCAGTACTTC. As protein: CASSTVLGLGVGDEQYF.

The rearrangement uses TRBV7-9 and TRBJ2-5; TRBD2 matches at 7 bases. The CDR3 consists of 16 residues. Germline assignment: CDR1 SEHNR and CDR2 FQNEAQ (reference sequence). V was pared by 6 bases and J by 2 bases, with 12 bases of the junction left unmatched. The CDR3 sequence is CASSSGSGLLQETQYF. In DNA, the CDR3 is TGTGCCAGCAGTAGCGGATCGGGACTACTACAAGAGACCCAGTACTTC. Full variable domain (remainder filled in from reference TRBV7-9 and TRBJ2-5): DTGVSQNPRHKITKRGQNVTFRCDPISEHNRLYWYRQTLGQGPEFLTYFQNEAQLEKSRLLSDRFSAERPKGSFSTLEIQRTEQGDSAMYLCASSSGSGLLQETQYFGPGTRLLVL.

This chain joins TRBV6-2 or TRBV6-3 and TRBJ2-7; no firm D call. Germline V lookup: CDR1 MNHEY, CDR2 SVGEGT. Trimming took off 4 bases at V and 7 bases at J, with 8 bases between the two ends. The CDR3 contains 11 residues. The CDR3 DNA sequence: TGTGCCAGCAGTTTTGGCACGGAGCAGTACTTC. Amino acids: CASSFGTEQYF.

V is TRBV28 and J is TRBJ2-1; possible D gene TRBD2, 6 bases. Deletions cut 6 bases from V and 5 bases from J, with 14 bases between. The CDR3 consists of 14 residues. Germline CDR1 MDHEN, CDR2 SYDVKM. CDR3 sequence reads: CASSLTGRDNEQFF. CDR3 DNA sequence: TGTGCCAGCAGCCTAACCGGGAGAGACAATGAGCAGTTCTTC.

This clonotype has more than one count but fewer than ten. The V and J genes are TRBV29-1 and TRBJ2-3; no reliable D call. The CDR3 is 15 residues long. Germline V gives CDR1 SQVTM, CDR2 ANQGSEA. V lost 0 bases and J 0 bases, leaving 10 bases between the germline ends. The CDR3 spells CSVEDRPRSTDTQYF. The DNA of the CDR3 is TGCAGCGTTGAAGATCGGCCCAGGAGCACAGATACGCAGTATTTT.